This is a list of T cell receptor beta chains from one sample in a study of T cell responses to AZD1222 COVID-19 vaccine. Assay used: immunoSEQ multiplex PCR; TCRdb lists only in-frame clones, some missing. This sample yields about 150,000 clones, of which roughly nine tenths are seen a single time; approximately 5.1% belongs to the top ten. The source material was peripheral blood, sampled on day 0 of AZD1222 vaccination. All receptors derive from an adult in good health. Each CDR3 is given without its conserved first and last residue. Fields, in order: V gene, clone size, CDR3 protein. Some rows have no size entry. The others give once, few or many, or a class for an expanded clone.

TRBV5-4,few,ASSLTRGDTGELF
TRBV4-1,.,ASSHPGRSNQPQH
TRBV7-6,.,ASSLGSESIPQETQY
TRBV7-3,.,ASSTGANTEAF
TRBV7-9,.,ASSSRRGDSGNTIY
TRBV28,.,ASSSGPHEQY
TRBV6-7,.,ASSSRDRGWWELF
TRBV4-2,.,ASSKPSGSSYNEQF
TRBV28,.,ASSWDRGTEAF
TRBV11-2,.,ASSLVDSGANVLT
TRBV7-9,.,ASSLARDYISGNTIY
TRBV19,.,ASETLHGRGTEAF
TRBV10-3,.,AMGLYNEQF
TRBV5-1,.,ASSLVPDSYNEQF
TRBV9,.,ASSVATPASSGNTIY
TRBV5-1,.,ASSWGAGPGMDTQY
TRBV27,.,ASGRTGLAYEQY
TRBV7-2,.,ASSYFRGGQPQH
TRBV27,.,ASSNEGQEKLF
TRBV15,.,ATSRDPLQSYEQY
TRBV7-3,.,ASSRDYNTEAF
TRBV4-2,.,ASSQALTTGTSAYNEQF
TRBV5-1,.,ASSIGQGADTQY
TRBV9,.,ASSVGGTAGLNEQF
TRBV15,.,ATSRGQTPGEQY
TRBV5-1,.,ASSVGTGETYEQY
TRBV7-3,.,ASSLRTGSTDTQY
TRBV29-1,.,SGGQGNTIY
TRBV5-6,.,ASSLIGATGELF
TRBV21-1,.,ASSTPGLLYGYT
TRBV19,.,ASSIVSSTDTQY
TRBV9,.,ASSVAQLNTEAF
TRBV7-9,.,ASSLGRLQGEETQY
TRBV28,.,ASRSASEQY
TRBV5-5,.,ASSLGTVAANEKLF
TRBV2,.,ASSFTIGQVNEKLF
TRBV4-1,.,ASSHPTGGPNQPQH
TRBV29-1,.,SVDNWGQGRGYT
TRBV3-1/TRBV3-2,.,ASSTGTSGRHNEQF